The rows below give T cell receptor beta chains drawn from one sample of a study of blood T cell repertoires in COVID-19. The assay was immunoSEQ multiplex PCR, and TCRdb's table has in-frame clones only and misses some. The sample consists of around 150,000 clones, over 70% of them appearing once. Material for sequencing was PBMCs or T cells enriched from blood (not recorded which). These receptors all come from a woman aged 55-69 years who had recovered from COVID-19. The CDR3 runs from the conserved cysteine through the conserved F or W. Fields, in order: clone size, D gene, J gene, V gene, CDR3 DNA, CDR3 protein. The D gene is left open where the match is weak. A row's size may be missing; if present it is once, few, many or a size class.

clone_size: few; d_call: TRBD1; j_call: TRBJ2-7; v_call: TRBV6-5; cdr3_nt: TGTGCCAGCAGTAGATCCGGGACAGGGGACTACGAGCAGTACTTC; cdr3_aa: CASSRSGTGDYEQYF
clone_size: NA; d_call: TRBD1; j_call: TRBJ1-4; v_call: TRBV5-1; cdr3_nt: TGCGCCAGCAGCCCACAGGGGATACGAGGGGAAAAACTGTTTTTT; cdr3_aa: CASSPQGIRGEKLFF
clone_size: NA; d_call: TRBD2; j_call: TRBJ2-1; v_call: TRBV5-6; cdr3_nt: TGTGCCAGCACCCAGAGCGGGGCTAGGAAAAATGAGCAGTTCTTC; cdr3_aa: CASTQSGARKNEQFF
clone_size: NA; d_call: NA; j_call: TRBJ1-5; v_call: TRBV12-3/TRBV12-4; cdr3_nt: TGTGCCAGCAGCCCGGGTCCCCAAATGCCCCAGCATTTT; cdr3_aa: CASSPGPQMPQHF
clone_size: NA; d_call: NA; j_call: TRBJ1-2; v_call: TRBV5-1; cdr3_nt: TGCGCCAGCCGGGAGAACGACTATGGCTACACCTTC; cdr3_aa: CASRENDYGYTF
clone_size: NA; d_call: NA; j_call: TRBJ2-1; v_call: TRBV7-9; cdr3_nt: TGTGCCAGCAGACCCACGGACAAATACAATGAGCAGTTCTTC; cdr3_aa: CASRPTDKYNEQFF
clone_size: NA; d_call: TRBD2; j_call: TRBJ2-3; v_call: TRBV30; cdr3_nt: TGTGCCGTGGGACTAGCGGGAGGGGCGACGGATACGCAGTATTTT; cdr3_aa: CAVGLAGGATDTQYF
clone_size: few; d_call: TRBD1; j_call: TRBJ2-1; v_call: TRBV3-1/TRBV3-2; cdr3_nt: TGTGCCAGCAGCCAGGAGGGACAGGGATACAATGAGCAGTTCTTC; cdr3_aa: CASSQEGQGYNEQFF
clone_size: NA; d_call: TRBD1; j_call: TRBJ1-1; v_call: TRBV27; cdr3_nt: TGTGCCAGTAGAGAAGGGGGCCGGAACACTGAAGCTTTCTTT; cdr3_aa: CASREGGRNTEAFF
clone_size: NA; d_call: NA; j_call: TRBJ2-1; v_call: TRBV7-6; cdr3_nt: TGTGCCAGCAGCTTAGTTCCCGGGACTGACAATGAGCAGTTCTTC; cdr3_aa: CASSLVPGTDNEQFF
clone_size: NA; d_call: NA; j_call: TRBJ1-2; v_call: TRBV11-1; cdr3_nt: TGTGCCAGCAGCCAGGGAGGCTATGGCTACACCTTC; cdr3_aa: CASSQGGYGYTF
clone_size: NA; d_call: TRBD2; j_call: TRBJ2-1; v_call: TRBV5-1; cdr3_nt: TGCGCCAGCAGCTTGGTCAGCGGGAACTACAATGAGCAGTTCTTC; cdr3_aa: CASSLVSGNYNEQFF
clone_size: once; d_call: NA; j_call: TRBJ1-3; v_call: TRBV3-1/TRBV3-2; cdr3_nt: TGTGCCAGCAGCCAAATCCAGTCCTCTGGAAACACCATATATTTT; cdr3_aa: CASSQIQSSGNTIYF